This T cell receptor (beta chain) was obtained from a study of alternative splicing in chronic myeloid leukemia remission (dated by TCRdb to between 2020 and 2021). As for the study more broadly: RNA sequencing was used to profile peripheral blood obtained from chronic-phase CML patients at diagnosis and at remission, and the resulting profiles were compared with those of healthy donors. Total RNA was extracted with Trizol from peripheral blood mononuclear cells of diagnosis, remission and control samples. The median age was about 49 years at diagnosis, around 60 at remission and less than 40 for the healthy controls. In terms of female/male counts, the diagnosis samples were 11/5, the remission samples were 8/3 and the controls were 2/4. Study-level results and caveats: Blood cell composition at remission was reconfigured to resemble lymphoid cell-enriched normal controls. Blood cell composition differed strongly by timepoint, shifting from myeloid progenitor enrichment at diagnosis to mature lymphoid enrichment at remission.

Peripheral blood from roughly 6 healthy donors served as normal controls. Comments on this clonotype: Its specific antigen is unknown.

Library generation was performed with bulk RNA-seq. The TruSeq Stranded RNA sample prep kit was used to generate libraries of poly-A-enriched mRNA from an input of about 1,000 ng total RNA. Each sample was sequenced in triplicate using paired-end sequencing on a HiSeq 2500. Each mate in the RNA-seq data had a read length of 125 nucleotides. In the original analysis: Reads were trimmed and aligned to hg38 using STAR v2.7, and quality control was done with FASTQC, RSeQC and multiqc. Salmon 0.14.1 was used to quantify gene expression levels as transcripts per million (TPM). Principal component analysis suggested that trial, library batch, sequencing batch, treatment regimen and sex did not drive transcriptomic profiles. The reads, reprocessed by TCRdb, yield one row per CDR3 protein sequence and no DNA. TCRdb assigned the V and J calls; the authors' analysis was not used. This sample comprises about 320 distinct CDR3 sequences, around 96% of them detected only once. Roughly 15% of the sample goes to the ten largest clones.

Inclusive of the bounding cysteine and phenylalanine, the CDR3 is 15 residues long. No DNA sequence was recorded. The germline V gene yields LGHNA for CDR1 and YNFKEQ for CDR2. The sequenced material came from PBMCs. The sequence joins TRBV4-2 to TRBJ1-1. The sequence was obtained from a person aged 25-55 years in good health. The CDR3 protein is CASSQEKGSIIGAFF.